One T cell receptor (beta chain) is described in this entry. This entry is derived from a study of T cell changes during pregnancy in multiple sclerosis. CDR1 is DFQATT and CDR2 is SNEGSKA in the germline V gene (reference sequence). The CDR3 covers 11 residues. J gave up 10 bases and V 3 bases, and 4 bases lay outside the gene matches. TCRdb's table, derived via immunoSEQ multiplex PCR, lists solely in-frame clones and lacks some. The sample yields some 90,000 clones, roughly 91% seen once. Sample: peripheral blood, taken after pregnancy. The receptor's source is a female donor in good health, enrolled as a control in a pregnancy study. The chain recombines TRBV20-1 with TRBJ2-3, with 7 bases aligning to TRBD2. CDR3 sequence reads: CSASGGSAQYF. The CDR3 DNA reads as TGCAGTGCTAGCGGGGGGTCCGCGCAGTATTTT.